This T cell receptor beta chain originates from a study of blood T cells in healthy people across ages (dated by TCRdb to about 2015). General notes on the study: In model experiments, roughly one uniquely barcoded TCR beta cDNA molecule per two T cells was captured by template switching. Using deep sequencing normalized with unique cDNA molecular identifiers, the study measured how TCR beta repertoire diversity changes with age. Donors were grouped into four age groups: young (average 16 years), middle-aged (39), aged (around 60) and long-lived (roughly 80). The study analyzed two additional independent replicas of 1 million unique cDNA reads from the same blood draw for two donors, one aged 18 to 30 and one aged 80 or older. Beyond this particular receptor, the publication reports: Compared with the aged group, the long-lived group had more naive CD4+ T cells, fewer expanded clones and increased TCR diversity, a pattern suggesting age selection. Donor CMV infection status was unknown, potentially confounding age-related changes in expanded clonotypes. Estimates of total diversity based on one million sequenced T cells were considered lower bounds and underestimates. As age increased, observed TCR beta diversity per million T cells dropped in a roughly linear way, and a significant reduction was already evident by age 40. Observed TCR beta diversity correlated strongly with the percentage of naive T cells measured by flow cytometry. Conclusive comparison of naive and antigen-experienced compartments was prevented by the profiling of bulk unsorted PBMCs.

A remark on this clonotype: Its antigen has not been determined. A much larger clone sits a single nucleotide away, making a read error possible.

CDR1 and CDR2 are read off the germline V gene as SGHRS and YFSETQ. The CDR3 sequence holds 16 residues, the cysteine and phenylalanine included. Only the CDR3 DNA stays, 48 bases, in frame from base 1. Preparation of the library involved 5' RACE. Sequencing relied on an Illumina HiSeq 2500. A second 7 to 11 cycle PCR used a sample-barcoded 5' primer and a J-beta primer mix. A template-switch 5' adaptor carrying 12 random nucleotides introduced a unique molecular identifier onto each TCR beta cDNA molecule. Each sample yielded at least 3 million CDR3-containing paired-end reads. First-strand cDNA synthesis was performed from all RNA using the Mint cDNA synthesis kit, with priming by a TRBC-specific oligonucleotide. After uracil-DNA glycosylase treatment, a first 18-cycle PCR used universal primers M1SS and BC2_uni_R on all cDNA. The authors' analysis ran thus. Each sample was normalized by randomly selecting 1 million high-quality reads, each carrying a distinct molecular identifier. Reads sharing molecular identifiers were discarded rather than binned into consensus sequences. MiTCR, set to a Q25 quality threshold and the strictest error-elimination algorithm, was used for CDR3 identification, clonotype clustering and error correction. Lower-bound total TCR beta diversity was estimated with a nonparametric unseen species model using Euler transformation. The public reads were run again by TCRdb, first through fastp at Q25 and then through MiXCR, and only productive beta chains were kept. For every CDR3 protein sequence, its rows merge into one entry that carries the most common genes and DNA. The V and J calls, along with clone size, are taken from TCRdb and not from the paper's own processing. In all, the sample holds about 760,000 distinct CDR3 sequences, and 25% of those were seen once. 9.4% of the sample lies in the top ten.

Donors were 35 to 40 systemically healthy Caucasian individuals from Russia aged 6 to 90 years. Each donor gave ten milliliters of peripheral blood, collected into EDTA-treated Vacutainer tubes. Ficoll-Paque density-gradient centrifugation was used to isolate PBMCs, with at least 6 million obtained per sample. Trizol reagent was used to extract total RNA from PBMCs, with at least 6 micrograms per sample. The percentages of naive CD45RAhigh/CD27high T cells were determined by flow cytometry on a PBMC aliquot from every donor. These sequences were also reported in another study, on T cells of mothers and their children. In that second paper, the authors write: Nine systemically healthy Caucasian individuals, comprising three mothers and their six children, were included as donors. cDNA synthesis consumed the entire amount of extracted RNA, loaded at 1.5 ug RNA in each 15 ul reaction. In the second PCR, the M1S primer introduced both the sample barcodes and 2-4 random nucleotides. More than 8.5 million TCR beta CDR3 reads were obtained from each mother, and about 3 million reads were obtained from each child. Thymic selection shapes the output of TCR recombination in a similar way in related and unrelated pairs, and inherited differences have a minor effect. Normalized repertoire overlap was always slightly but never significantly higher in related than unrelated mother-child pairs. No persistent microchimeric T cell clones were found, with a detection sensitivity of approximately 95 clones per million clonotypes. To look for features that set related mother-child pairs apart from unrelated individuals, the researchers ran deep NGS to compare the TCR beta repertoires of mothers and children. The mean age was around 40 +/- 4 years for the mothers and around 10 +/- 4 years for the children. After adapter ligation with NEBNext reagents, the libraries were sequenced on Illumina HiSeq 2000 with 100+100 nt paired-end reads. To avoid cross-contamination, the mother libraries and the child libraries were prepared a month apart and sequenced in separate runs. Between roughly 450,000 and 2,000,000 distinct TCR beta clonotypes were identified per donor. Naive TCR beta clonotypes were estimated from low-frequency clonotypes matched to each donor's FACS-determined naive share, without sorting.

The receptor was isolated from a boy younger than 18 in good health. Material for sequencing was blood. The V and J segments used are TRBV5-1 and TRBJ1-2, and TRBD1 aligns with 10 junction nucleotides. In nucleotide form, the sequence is TGCGCCAACAGCGAGCTGGGACAGGGGTTGGACTATGGCTACACCTTC. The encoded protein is CANSELGQGLDYGYTF.